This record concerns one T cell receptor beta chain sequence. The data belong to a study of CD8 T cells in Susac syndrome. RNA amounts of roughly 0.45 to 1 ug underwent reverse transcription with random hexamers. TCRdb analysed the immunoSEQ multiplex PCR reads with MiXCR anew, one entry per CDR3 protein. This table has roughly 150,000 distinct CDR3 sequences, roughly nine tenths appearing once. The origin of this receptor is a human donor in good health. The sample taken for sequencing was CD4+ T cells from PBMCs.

CDR3 nucleotides: TGTGCCACCAGTGACCCCTCAGGAGGGAACTATGGCTACACCTTC. The encoded protein is CATSDPSGGNYGYTF. The gene calls are TRBV24-1 and TRBJ1-2, with D hard to call. Germline V gene sequence: CDR1 KGHDR, CDR2 SFDVKD. V lost 4 bases, J lost 2 bases, and 13 bases lay in between. The CDR3 spans 15 residues.